The clone carrying this T cell receptor (beta chain) was picked up many times. This entry comes from a study of Graves' ophthalmopathy and Graves' hyperthyroidism. V was pared by 0 bases and J by 3 bases, with 8 bases between. The CDR3 runs 15 residues. Per germline, CDR1 ENHRY and CDR2 SYGVKD. Using RNA transcripts, the TCR beta CDR3 regions were amplified. HTBI primers were used in a first-round RT-PCR, which preceded a second-round multiplex PCR. TCRdb reprocessed the multiplex PCR reads via MiXCR and lists one record per CDR3 protein. The table has 900,000 to 1,200,000 distinct CDR3 sequences, about 36% seen once.

The rearrangement uses TRBV10-3 and TRBJ1-4; D gene unclear. Sequencing used peripheral blood or thyroid tissue (not recorded which). The clonotype was recovered from an adult man with Graves' hyperthyroidism. The CDR3 DNA is TGTGCCATCAGTGAGTCAAAGAGTTCTAATGAAAAACTGTTTTTT. Its protein product is CAISESKSSNEKLFF.